This T cell receptor beta chain was identified in a study of blood T cell repertoires in COVID-19. Whole-study context: The samples span acute and convalescent COVID-19 from the United States, Italy and Spain. PBMCs, B-cell-depleted T cells, or T cells were the source of the cDNA or gDNA that made up the material.

The repertoire was sequenced with immunoSEQ multiplex PCR; TCRdb's copy has only in-frame clones and lacks some. Seen here are about 140,000 clones, about three quarters observed once, and the top ten hold roughly 4.7%. This receptor was identified in a woman over 75 with active or convalescent COVID-19. The sample taken for sequencing was peripheral blood.

This chain's CDR3 is CASSSNDRAGNTIYF. CDR3 bases: TGTGCCAGCAGCTCGAATGACAGGGCCGGAAACACCATATATTTT. V is TRBV5-5 and J is TRBJ1-3; 7 bases map to TRBD1. V lost 3 bases to trimming and J lost 4 bases; unmatched junction nucleotides: 7. From germline, CDR1 is SGHKS and CDR2 YYEKEE (reference sequence). This CDR3 has 15 amino acids.